These T cell receptor beta chains were read from a single sample in a study of OX40 agonist ivuxolimab in advanced cancers. Sequencing used immunoSEQ multiplex PCR; TCRdb keeps in-frame clones, though not all of them. The sample records around 6,600 clones, less than 85% being singletons. The starting material was CD4+ or CD8+ T cells sorted from blood, obtained in a trial of the OX40 agonist ivuxolimab. Receptors were obtained from an adult with an advanced solid tumor such as melanoma, head and neck, liver or kidney cancer. Each CDR3 is given with its conserved first and last residue. The order of the fields is clone size, V gene, J gene, CDR3 length, D gene, CDR3 protein, CDR3 DNA. D genes are given only for firm matches. Clone size appears in some rows only: once, few, many, or a class for an expanded clone.

clone size: .
V gene: TRBV2
J gene: TRBJ1-2
CDR3 length: 10
D gene: .
CDR3 protein: CASSDYGYTF
CDR3 DNA: TGTGCCAGCAGTGATTATGGCTACACCTTC

clone size: .
V gene: TRBV6-6
J gene: TRBJ2-7
CDR3 length: 16
D gene: TRBD1
CDR3 protein: CASNSIWTGSSYEQYF
CDR3 DNA: TGTGCCAGCAATTCAATTTGGACAGGTTCCTCCTACGAGCAGTACTTC

clone size: .
V gene: TRBV6-5
J gene: TRBJ1-5
CDR3 length: 13
D gene: .
CDR3 protein: CAVGYGAGGAQHF
CDR3 DNA: TGTGCCGTGGGTTATGGGGCCGGAGGGGCCCAGCATTTT

clone size: .
V gene: TRBV5-1
J gene: TRBJ1-6
CDR3 length: 17
D gene: .
CDR3 protein: CASSLGETGMRNSPLHF
CDR3 DNA: TGCGCCAGCAGCTTGGGGGAAACAGGGATGAGAAATTCACCCCTCCACTTT

clone size: .
V gene: TRBV29-1
J gene: TRBJ2-5
CDR3 length: 11
D gene: .
CDR3 protein: CSVVISGTQYF
CDR3 DNA: TGCAGCGTTGTTATCTCCGGGACCCAGTACTTC

clone size: .
V gene: TRBV7-6
J gene: TRBJ2-1
CDR3 length: 15
D gene: TRBD2
CDR3 protein: CASSLAGRTFNEQFF
CDR3 DNA: TGTGCCAGCAGCTTAGCCGGGAGGACCTTCAATGAGCAGTTCTTC

clone size: many
V gene: TRBV7-3
J gene: TRBJ2-2
CDR3 length: 13
D gene: .
CDR3 protein: CASSPQGSGELFF
CDR3 DNA: TGTGCCAGCAGCCCACAGGGTTCCGGGGAGCTGTTTTTT

clone size: hyperexpanded
V gene: TRBV7-9
J gene: TRBJ2-7
CDR3 length: 14
D gene: TRBD2
CDR3 protein: CASSAGTSLWEQYF
CDR3 DNA: TGTGCCAGCAGCGCCGGGACTAGCCTTTGGGAGCAGTACTTC

clone size: .
V gene: TRBV7-6
J gene: TRBJ2-3
CDR3 length: 18
D gene: TRBD2
CDR3 protein: CASSWRVAGGTSTDTQYF
CDR3 DNA: TGTGCCAGCAGCTGGCGGGTAGCGGGGGGGACTAGCACAGATACGCAGTATTTT

clone size: few
V gene: TRBV9
J gene: TRBJ1-5
CDR3 length: 15
D gene: .
CDR3 protein: CASSVDGGLNQPQHF
CDR3 DNA: TGTGCCAGCAGCGTAGATGGGGGACTCAATCAGCCCCAGCATTTT

clone size: once
V gene: TRBV11-2
J gene: TRBJ2-2
CDR3 length: 17
D gene: .
CDR3 protein: CASSLDPARTISGELFF
CDR3 DNA: TGTGCCAGCAGCTTAGATCCAGCACGGACTATATCCGGGGAGCTGTTTTTT

clone size: .
V gene: TRBV9
J gene: TRBJ2-3
CDR3 length: 18
D gene: TRBD2
CDR3 protein: CASSVEWTSLYSTDTQYF
CDR3 DNA: TGTGCCAGCAGCGTAGAATGGACTAGCTTATATAGCACAGATACGCAGTATTTT

clone size: .
V gene: TRBV23-1
J gene: TRBJ1-1
CDR3 length: 14
D gene: .
CDR3 protein: CASSHFNRSTEAFF
CDR3 DNA: TGCGCCAGCAGTCATTTTAACAGGAGCACTGAAGCTTTCTTT

clone size: .
V gene: TRBV13
J gene: TRBJ2-7
CDR3 length: 15
D gene: .
CDR3 protein: CASSLGVGQNYEQYF
CDR3 DNA: TGTGCCAGCAGCTTAGGGGTAGGACAGAACTACGAGCAGTACTTC

clone size: .
V gene: TRBV7-9
J gene: TRBJ2-7
CDR3 length: 12
D gene: .
CDR3 protein: CASRKGSYEQYF
CDR3 DNA: TGTGCCAGCAGAAAGGGCTCCTACGAGCAGTACTTC

clone size: few
V gene: TRBV4-1
J gene: TRBJ1-1
CDR3 length: 13
D gene: .
CDR3 protein: CASSPIGSTEAFF
CDR3 DNA: TGCGCCAGCAGTCCAATTGGGAGCACTGAAGCTTTCTTT

clone size: once
V gene: TRBV21-1
J gene: TRBJ2-5
CDR3 length: 14
D gene: .
CDR3 protein: CASSSSQGAETQYF
CDR3 DNA: TGTGCCAGCAGCAGTAGCCAGGGGGCAGAGACCCAGTACTTC

clone size: .
V gene: TRBV7-2
J gene: TRBJ2-2
CDR3 length: 18
D gene: TRBD1
CDR3 protein: CASSLVGVDRGRAGELFF
CDR3 DNA: TGTGCCAGCAGCTTAGTGGGGGTTGACAGGGGGAGAGCCGGGGAGCTGTTTTTT

clone size: few
V gene: TRBV30
J gene: TRBJ2-6
CDR3 length: 15
D gene: .
CDR3 protein: CAWSVLGSGANVLTF
CDR3 DNA: TGTGCCTGGAGTGTACTCGGGTCTGGGGCCAACGTCCTGACTTTC

clone size: .
V gene: TRBV7-5
J gene: TRBJ2-7
CDR3 length: 13
D gene: .
CDR3 protein: CASSSGLTYEQYF
CDR3 DNA: TGTGCCAGCAGTTCCGGACTGACCTACGAGCAGTACTTC

clone size: .
V gene: TRBV7-8
J gene: TRBJ2-7
CDR3 length: 16
D gene: .
CDR3 protein: CASSALDTRTPYEQYF
CDR3 DNA: TGTGCCAGCAGCGCGCTGGACACGCGGACCCCCTACGAGCAGTACTTC

clone size: .
V gene: TRBV6-5
J gene: TRBJ2-3
CDR3 length: 11
D gene: TRBD2
CDR3 protein: CASTDGTSGYF
CDR3 DNA: TGTGCCAGCACCGACGGGACTAGCGGGTATTTT

clone size: few
V gene: TRBV9
J gene: TRBJ2-5
CDR3 length: 14
D gene: .
CDR3 protein: CASSEGGQQETQYF
CDR3 DNA: TGTGCCAGCAGCGAAGGGGGACAACAAGAGACCCAGTACTTC

clone size: .
V gene: TRBV7-7
J gene: TRBJ2-5
CDR3 length: 14
D gene: TRBD1
CDR3 protein: CASSSGQGRETQYF
CDR3 DNA: TGTGCCAGCAGCTCGGGACAGGGACGGGAGACCCAGTACTTC

clone size: .
V gene: TRBV9
J gene: TRBJ2-5
CDR3 length: 15
D gene: TRBD2
CDR3 protein: CASSAGTSGEETQYF
CDR3 DNA: TGTGCCAGCAGCGCCGGGACTAGCGGGGAAGAGACCCAGTACTTC

clone size: .
V gene: TRBV11-3
J gene: TRBJ2-7
CDR3 length: 14
D gene: TRBD1
CDR3 protein: CASSLRDREDEQYF
CDR3 DNA: TGTGCCAGCAGCTTAAGGGACAGGGAAGACGAGCAGTACTTC

clone size: few
V gene: TRBV11-2
J gene: TRBJ2-7
CDR3 length: 13
D gene: .
CDR3 protein: CASSLAGYYEQYF
CDR3 DNA: TGTGCCAGCAGCTTAGCGGGGTACTACGAGCAGTACTTC

clone size: once
V gene: TRBV9
J gene: TRBJ2-3
CDR3 length: 14
D gene: .
CDR3 protein: CASSGQIITDTQYF
CDR3 DNA: TGTGCCAGCAGCGGCCAGATAATAACAGATACGCAGTATTTT

clone size: .
V gene: TRBV9
J gene: TRBJ1-1
CDR3 length: 15
D gene: TRBD1
CDR3 protein: CASSVGTGSNTEAFF
CDR3 DNA: TGTGCCAGCAGCGTGGGGACAGGATCCAACACTGAAGCTTTCTTT

clone size: .
V gene: TRBV4-3
J gene: TRBJ2-7
CDR3 length: 14
D gene: .
CDR3 protein: CASSQGPVYYEQYF
CDR3 DNA: TGCGCCAGCAGCCAAGGACCGGTTTACTACGAGCAGTACTTC

clone size: once
V gene: TRBV2
J gene: TRBJ1-5
CDR3 length: 16
D gene: TRBD1
CDR3 protein: CASRSGQGLRNQPQHF
CDR3 DNA: TGTGCCAGCAGAAGCGGACAGGGTCTTCGCAATCAGCCCCAGCATTTT

clone size: .
V gene: TRBV7-2
J gene: TRBJ1-4
CDR3 length: 14
D gene: .
CDR3 protein: CASSFQGEREKLFF
CDR3 DNA: TGTGCCAGCAGTTTTCAGGGTGAGAGAGAAAAACTGTTTTTT

clone size: .
V gene: TRBV7-8
J gene: TRBJ2-7
CDR3 length: 15
D gene: TRBD1
CDR3 protein: CASSGTGYFLHEQYF
CDR3 DNA: TGTGCCAGCAGTGGGACAGGCTATTTTCTACACGAGCAGTACTTC

clone size: .
V gene: TRBV7-2
J gene: TRBJ2-1
CDR3 length: 15
D gene: TRBD2
CDR3 protein: CASSQTSGAYNEQFF
CDR3 DNA: TGTGCCAGCAGCCAGACTAGCGGGGCCTACAATGAGCAGTTCTTC

clone size: .
V gene: TRBV9
J gene: TRBJ2-7
CDR3 length: 13
D gene: .
CDR3 protein: CASSPETSYEQYF
CDR3 DNA: TGTGCCAGCAGCCCCGAAACCTCCTACGAGCAGTACTTC

clone size: once
V gene: TRBV7-9
J gene: TRBJ1-2
CDR3 length: 16
D gene: .
CDR3 protein: CASRPGGQGFLYGYTF
CDR3 DNA: TGTGCCAGCAGACCAGGCGGGCAGGGATTCTTGTATGGCTACACCTTC

clone size: .
V gene: TRBV6-5
J gene: TRBJ1-1
CDR3 length: 14
D gene: TRBD1
CDR3 protein: CASSAGQANTEAFF
CDR3 DNA: TGTGCCAGCAGTGCGGGACAGGCGAACACTGAAGCTTTCTTT

clone size: .
V gene: TRBV5-5
J gene: TRBJ1-1
CDR3 length: 14
D gene: .
CDR3 protein: CASSWTDMNTEAFF
CDR3 DNA: TGTGCCAGCAGCTGGACAGACATGAACACTGAAGCTTTCTTT

clone size: few
V gene: TRBV9
J gene: TRBJ1-2
CDR3 length: 12
D gene: .
CDR3 protein: CASSGGRFGYTF
CDR3 DNA: TGTGCCAGCAGCGGGGGACGGTTTGGCTACACCTTC

clone size: .
V gene: TRBV15
J gene: TRBJ2-7
CDR3 length: 13
D gene: .
CDR3 protein: CATSRGQGHEQYF
CDR3 DNA: TGTGCCACCAGCAGGGGTCAGGGGCATGAGCAGTACTTC

clone size: .
V gene: TRBV7-8
J gene: TRBJ2-5
CDR3 length: 16
D gene: .
CDR3 protein: CASSLGLPRYQETQYF
CDR3 DNA: TGTGCCAGCAGCTTAGGGCTACCCCGGTACCAAGAGACCCAGTACTTC

clone size: .
V gene: TRBV7-2
J gene: TRBJ2-7
CDR3 length: 17
D gene: TRBD2
CDR3 protein: CASSRPAGSGGAYEQYF
CDR3 DNA: TGTGCCAGCAGCCGTCCCGCTGGTTCGGGGGGTGCCTACGAGCAGTACTTC

clone size: few
V gene: TRBV6-1
J gene: TRBJ1-2
CDR3 length: 13
D gene: .
CDR3 protein: CASTLGGAYGYTF
CDR3 DNA: TGTGCCAGCACCCTGGGGGGGGCCTATGGCTACACCTTC

clone size: .
V gene: TRBV15
J gene: TRBJ1-5
CDR3 length: 14
D gene: .
CDR3 protein: CATSRGQSNQPQHF
CDR3 DNA: TGTGCCACCAGCAGAGGACAGAGCAATCAGCCCCAGCATTTT

clone size: few
V gene: TRBV15
J gene: TRBJ1-1
CDR3 length: 13
D gene: .
CDR3 protein: CATSSISGSEAFF
CDR3 DNA: TGTGCCACCAGCAGTATTTCAGGGTCTGAAGCTTTCTTT

clone size: .
V gene: TRBV30
J gene: TRBJ2-7
CDR3 length: 13
D gene: TRBD2
CDR3 protein: CASSSGGAYEQYF
CDR3 DNA: TGTGCCAGCTCTAGCGGGGGGGCCTACGAGCAGTACTTC

clone size: .
V gene: TRBV5-8
J gene: TRBJ1-1
CDR3 length: 17
D gene: TRBD1
CDR3 protein: CASSLWGGQGPNTEAFF
CDR3 DNA: TGTGCCAGCAGCTTGTGGGGGGGACAGGGGCCGAACACTGAAGCTTTCTTT

clone size: .
V gene: TRBV7-9
J gene: TRBJ1-6
CDR3 length: 12
D gene: .
CDR3 protein: CASSSYNSPLHF
CDR3 DNA: TGTGCCAGCAGCTCGTACAATTCACCCCTCCACTTT

clone size: .
V gene: TRBV9
J gene: TRBJ2-7
CDR3 length: 15
D gene: TRBD1
CDR3 protein: CASSVAGRGRDEQYF
CDR3 DNA: TGTGCCAGCAGCGTAGCTGGCAGGGGGCGAGACGAGCAGTACTTC

clone size: .
V gene: TRBV7-2
J gene: TRBJ1-2
CDR3 length: 13
D gene: TRBD1
CDR3 protein: CASSLEGAGGYTF
CDR3 DNA: TGTGCCAGCAGCTTAGAGGGGGCTGGTGGCTACACCTTC

clone size: .
V gene: TRBV6-5
J gene: TRBJ2-6
CDR3 length: 15
D gene: .
CDR3 protein: CASSYAGTGANVLTF
CDR3 DNA: TGTGCCAGCAGTTACGCTGGGACCGGGGCCAACGTCCTGACTTTC

clone size: .
V gene: TRBV7-9
J gene: TRBJ1-1
CDR3 length: 12
D gene: .
CDR3 protein: CASSSGQSEAFF
CDR3 DNA: TGTGCCAGCAGCTCTGGACAGTCTGAAGCTTTCTTT

clone size: .
V gene: TRBV10-3
J gene: TRBJ1-3
CDR3 length: 16
D gene: TRBD1
CDR3 protein: CAISVDRSGGGNTIYF
CDR3 DNA: TGTGCCATCAGTGTGGACAGGTCGGGGGGTGGAAACACCATATATTTT

clone size: few
V gene: TRBV6-6
J gene: TRBJ2-1
CDR3 length: 12
D gene: .
CDR3 protein: CASSRPYNEQFF
CDR3 DNA: TGTGCCAGCAGCCGCCCCTACAATGAGCAGTTCTTC